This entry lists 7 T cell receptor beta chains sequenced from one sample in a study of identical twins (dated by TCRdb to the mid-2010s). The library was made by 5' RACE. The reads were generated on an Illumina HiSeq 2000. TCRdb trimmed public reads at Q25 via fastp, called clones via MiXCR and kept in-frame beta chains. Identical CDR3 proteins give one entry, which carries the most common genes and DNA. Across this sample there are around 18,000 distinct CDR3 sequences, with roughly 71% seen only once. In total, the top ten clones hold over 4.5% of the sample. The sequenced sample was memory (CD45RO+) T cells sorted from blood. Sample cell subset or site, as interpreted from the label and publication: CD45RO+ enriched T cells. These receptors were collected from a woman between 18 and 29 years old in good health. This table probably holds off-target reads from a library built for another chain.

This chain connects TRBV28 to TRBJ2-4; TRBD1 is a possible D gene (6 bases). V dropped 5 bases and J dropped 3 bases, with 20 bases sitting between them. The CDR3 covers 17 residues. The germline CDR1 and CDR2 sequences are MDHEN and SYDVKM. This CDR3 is CASSLTNYRDNKNIQYF. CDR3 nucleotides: TGTGCCAGCAGTCTTACCAATTACAGGGATAACAAAAACATTCAGTACTTC.

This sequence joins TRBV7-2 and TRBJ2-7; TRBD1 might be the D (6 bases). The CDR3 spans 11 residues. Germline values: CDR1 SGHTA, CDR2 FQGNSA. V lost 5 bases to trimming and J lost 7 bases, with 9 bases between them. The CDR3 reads CASSQGSEQYF. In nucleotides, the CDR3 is TGTGCCAGCAGCCAGGGGTCTGAGCAGTACTTC.

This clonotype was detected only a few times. The CDR3 here is CATSRGGGGLEQYF. DNA of the CDR3: TGTGCCACCAGCAGAGGTGGGGGAGGGCTCGAGCAGTACTTC. The chain has TRBV15 and TRBJ2-7; 7 nucleotides agree with TRBD2. The CDR3 sequence is 14 residues long. Per the germline V gene, CDR1 is LNHNV and CDR2 is YYDKDF (reference sequence). Trimming cost V 1 base and J 6 bases; bases outside gene matches: 6. Variable domain in full (rest from reference TRBV15 and TRBJ2-7): DAMVIQNPRYQVTQFGKPVTLSCSQTLNHNVMYWYQQKSSQAPKLLFHYYDKDFNNEADTPDNFQSRRPNTSFCFLDIRSPGLGDTAMYLCATSRGGGGLEQYFGPGTRLTVT.

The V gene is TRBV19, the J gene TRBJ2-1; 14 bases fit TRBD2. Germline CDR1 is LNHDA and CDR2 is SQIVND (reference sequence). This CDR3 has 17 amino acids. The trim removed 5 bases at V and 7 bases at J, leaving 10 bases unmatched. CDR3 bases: TGTGCCAGTAGTCCCGGACTAGCGGGAGGACCGCTTAATGAGCAGTTCTTC. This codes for CASSPGLAGGPLNEQFF.

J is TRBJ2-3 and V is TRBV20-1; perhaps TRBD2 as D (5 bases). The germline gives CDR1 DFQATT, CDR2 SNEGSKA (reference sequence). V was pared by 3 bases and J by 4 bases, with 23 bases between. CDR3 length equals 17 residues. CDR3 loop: CSASLPLGFGVADTQYF. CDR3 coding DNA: TGCAGTGCTAGTCTACCCTTGGGGTTCGGGGTGGCAGATACGCAGTATTTT.

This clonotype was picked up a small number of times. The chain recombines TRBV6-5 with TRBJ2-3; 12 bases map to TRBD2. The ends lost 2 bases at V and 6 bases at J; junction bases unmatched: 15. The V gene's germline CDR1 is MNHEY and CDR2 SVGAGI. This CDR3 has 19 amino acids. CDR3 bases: TGTGCCAGCAGTTACGGTCTAGCGGGAGGGCCAATCTTCTCGGATACGCAGTATTTT. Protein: CASSYGLAGGPIFSDTQYF.

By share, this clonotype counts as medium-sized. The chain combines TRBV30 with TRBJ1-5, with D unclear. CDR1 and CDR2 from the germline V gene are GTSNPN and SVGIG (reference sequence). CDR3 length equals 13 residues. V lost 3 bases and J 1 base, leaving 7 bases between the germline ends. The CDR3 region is CAWRRGSNQPQHF. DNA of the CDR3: TGTGCCTGGAGGCGGGGAAGCAATCAGCCCCAGCATTTT.